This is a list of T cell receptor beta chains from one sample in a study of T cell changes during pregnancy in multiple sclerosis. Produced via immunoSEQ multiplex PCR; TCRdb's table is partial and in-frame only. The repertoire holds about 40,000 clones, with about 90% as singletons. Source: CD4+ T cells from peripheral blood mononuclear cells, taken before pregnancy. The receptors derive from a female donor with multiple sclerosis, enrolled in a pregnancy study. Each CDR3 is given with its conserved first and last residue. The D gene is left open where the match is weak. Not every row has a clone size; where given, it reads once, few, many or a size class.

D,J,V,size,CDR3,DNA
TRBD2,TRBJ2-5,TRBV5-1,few,CASSGGTSGSETQYF,TGCGCCAGCAGCGGCGGGACTAGCGGGAGCGAGACCCAGTACTTC
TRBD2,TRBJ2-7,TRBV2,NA,CASTVLAGEGEQYF,TGTGCCAGCACTGTACTAGCGGGAGAGGGCGAGCAGTACTTC
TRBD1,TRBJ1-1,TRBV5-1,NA,CASSTTDRATEAFF,TGCGCCAGCAGCACGACGGACAGGGCCACTGAAGCTTTCTTT
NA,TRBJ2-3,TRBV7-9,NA,CASSLDISSTDTQYF,TGTGCCAGCAGCTTAGACATCTCTAGCACAGATACGCAGTATTTT
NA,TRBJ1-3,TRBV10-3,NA,CAISGISPASSGNTIYF,TGTGCCATCAGTGGGATATCCCCTGCTAGCTCTGGAAACACCATATATTTT
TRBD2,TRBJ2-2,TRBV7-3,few,CASSTSGIAGELFF,TGTGCCAGCAGCACTAGCGGGATCGCCGGGGAGCTGTTTTTT
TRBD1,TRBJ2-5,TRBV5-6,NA,CASSLGGTGGWETQYF,TGTGCCAGCAGCTTGGGAGGGACAGGGGGCTGGGAGACCCAGTACTTC
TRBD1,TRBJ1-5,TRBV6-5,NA,CASSLTGDQPQHF,TGTGCCAGCAGTTTGACAGGGGATCAGCCCCAGCATTTT
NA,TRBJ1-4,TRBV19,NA,CATKADSSNEKLFF,TGTGCCACCAAGGCCGACAGCTCTAATGAAAAACTGTTTTTT
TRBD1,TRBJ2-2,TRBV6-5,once,CASSYSTGLSTGELFF,TGTGCCAGCAGTTACTCGACAGGGCTATCCACCGGGGAGCTGTTTTTT
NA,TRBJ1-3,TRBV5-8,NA,CASSSRRTGGNTIYF,TGTGCCAGCAGTTCACGGCGGACGGGAGGAAACACCATATATTTT
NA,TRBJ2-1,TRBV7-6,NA,CASSPINGPGNEQFF,TGTGCCAGCAGCCCGATTAATGGGCCGGGGAATGAGCAGTTCTTC
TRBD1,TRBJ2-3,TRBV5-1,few,CASSLMPGQGSTDTQYF,TGCGCCAGCAGCTTGATGCCTGGACAGGGGTCCACAGATACGCAGTATTTT
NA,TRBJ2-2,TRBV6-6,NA,CASTGDTGELFF,TGTGCCAGCACCGGAGACACCGGGGAGCTGTTTTTT
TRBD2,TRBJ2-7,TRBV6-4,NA,CASRAERLAGVGFLSYEQYF,TGTGCCAGCAGGGCTGAACGACTAGCGGGAGTCGGTTTTCTGTCCTACGAGCAGTACTTC
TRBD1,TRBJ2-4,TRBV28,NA,CASSLLGQGSKNIQYF,TGTGCCAGCAGTTTATTGGGACAGGGGTCCAAAAACATTCAGTACTTC
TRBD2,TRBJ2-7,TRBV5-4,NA,CASSLDSSGGHEQYF,TGTGCCAGCAGCTTGGATAGTAGCGGGGGGCACGAGCAGTACTTC
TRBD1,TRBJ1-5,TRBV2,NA,CASSIDRGRPQHF,TGTGCCAGCAGCATCGACAGGGGAAGGCCCCAGCATTTT
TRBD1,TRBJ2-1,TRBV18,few,CASSPREQGAQGSEQFF,TGTGCCAGCTCACCCAGAGAACAGGGGGCGCAGGGGAGTGAGCAGTTCTTC
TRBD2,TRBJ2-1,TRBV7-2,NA,CASSLAGGLPNEQFF,TGTGCCAGCAGCCTAGCGGGAGGACTCCCCAATGAGCAGTTCTTC
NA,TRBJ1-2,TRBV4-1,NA,CASSQEGGPGYGYTF,TGCGCCAGCAGCCAAGAGGGGGGGCCGGGCTATGGCTACACCTTC
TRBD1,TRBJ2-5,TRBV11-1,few,CASSLAPGQQETQYF,TGTGCCAGCAGCTTAGCTCCGGGACAGCAAGAGACCCAGTACTTC
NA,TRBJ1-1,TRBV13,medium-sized,CASSLERGTEAFF,TGTGCCAGCAGCTTAGAAAGGGGGACTGAAGCTTTCTTT
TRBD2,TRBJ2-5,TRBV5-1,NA,CASRLAGFQETQYF,TGCGCCAGCCGACTAGCGGGATTCCAAGAGACCCAGTACTTC
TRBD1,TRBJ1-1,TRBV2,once,CASSQQGGITEAFF,TGTGCCAGCAGTCAACAGGGGGGAATCACTGAAGCTTTCTTT
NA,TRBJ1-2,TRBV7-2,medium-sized,CASTQIQGNYGYTF,TGTGCCAGCACCCAAATACAGGGCAACTATGGCTACACCTTC
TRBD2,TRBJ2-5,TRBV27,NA,CASSLSRQGGETQYF,TGTGCCAGCAGTTTATCCCGGCAGGGAGGGGAGACCCAGTACTTC
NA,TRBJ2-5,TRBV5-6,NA,CASSLGSGQETQYF,TGTGCCAGCAGCCTGGGATCGGGGCAAGAGACCCAGTACTTC
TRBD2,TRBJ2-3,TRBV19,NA,CASSKLAGGADTQYF,TGTGCCAGTAGTAAACTAGCGGGTGGTGCAGATACGCAGTATTTT
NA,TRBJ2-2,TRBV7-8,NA,CASSLGEWGNTGELFF,TGTGCCAGCAGCTTAGGGGAGTGGGGAAACACCGGGGAGCTGTTTTTT
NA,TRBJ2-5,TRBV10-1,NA,CASSESPSPETQYF,TGCGCCAGCAGTGAGTCCCCTTCCCCAGAGACCCAGTACTTC
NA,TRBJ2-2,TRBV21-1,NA,CASSSFSGNTGELFF,TGTGCCAGCAGCAGTTTCTCAGGGAACACCGGGGAGCTGTTTTTT
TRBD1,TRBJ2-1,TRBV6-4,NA,CASSTDRQGSYNEQFF,TGTGCCAGCAGCACTGATAGACAGGGTTCCTACAATGAGCAGTTCTTC
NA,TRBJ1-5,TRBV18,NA,CASSTPQEPQHF,TGTGCCAGCTCAACCCCCCAGGAGCCCCAGCATTTT
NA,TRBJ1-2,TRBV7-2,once,CASSPRGEQGYTF,TGTGCCAGCAGCCCCCGGGGGGAGCAAGGCTACACCTTC
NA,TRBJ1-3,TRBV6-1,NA,CASSGLFELDTIYF,TGTGCCAGCAGCGGACTTTTCGAACTGGACACCATATATTTT
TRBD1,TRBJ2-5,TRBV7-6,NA,CASSLAQGQETQYF,TGTGCCAGCAGCTTAGCACAGGGACAGGAGACCCAGTACTTC
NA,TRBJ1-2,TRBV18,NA,CAIQRQVNGYTF,TGTGCCATCCAGCGACAGGTTAATGGCTACACCTTC
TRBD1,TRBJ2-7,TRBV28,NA,CASSRDRGAGEQYF,TGTGCCAGCAGCCGGGACAGGGGCGCCGGCGAGCAGTACTTC
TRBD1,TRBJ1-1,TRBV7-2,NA,CASSLAQGGVSTEAFF,TGTGCCAGCAGCCTGGCACAGGGGGGAGTTAGCACTGAAGCTTTCTTT
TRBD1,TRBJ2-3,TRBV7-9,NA,CASSPQGESDTQYF,TGTGCCAGCAGCCCGCAGGGGGAGTCAGATACGCAGTATTTT
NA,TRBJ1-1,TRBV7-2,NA,CASSLGSGLAEAFF,TGTGCCAGCAGCTTAGGGTCAGGGTTAGCTGAAGCTTTCTTT
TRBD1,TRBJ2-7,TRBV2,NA,CASSEQGAEQYF,TGTGCCAGCAGTGAACAGGGGGCCGAGCAGTACTTC
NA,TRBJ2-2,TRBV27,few,CASSFIRNWDTGELFF,TGTGCCAGCAGTTTTATCAGGAATTGGGACACCGGGGAGCTGTTTTTT
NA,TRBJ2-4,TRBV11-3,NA,CASSPTAALAKNIQYF,TGTGCCAGCAGCCCCACAGCTGCGCTAGCCAAAAACATTCAGTACTTC
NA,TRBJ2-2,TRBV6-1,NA,CASSGRANTGELFF,TGTGCCAGCAGTGGGCGGGCGAACACCGGGGAGCTGTTTTTT
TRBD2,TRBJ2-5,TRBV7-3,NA,CASSLNGRGETQYF,TGTGCCAGCAGCTTAAACGGGAGGGGGGAGACCCAGTACTTC
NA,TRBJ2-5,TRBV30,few,CAWMLGAGETQYF,TGTGCCTGGATGCTGGGGGCTGGAGAGACCCAGTACTTC
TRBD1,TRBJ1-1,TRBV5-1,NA,CASSSMTGATEAFF,TGCGCCAGCAGCTCTATGACAGGGGCGACTGAAGCTTTCTTT
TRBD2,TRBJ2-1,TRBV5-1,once,CASSSTSGSYNEQFF,TGCGCCAGCAGCTCGACTAGCGGGTCCTACAATGAGCAGTTCTTC
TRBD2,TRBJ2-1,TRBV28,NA,CASRPGTSGRGEQFF,TGTGCCAGCAGGCCCGGGACTAGCGGGAGGGGTGAGCAGTTCTTC
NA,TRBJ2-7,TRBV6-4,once,CASSETEFSEQYF,TGTGCCAGCAGTGAGACGGAGTTCTCCGAGCAGTACTTC
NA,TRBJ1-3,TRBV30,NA,CAWSRRGGNTIYF,TGTGCCTGGAGTCGTAGGGGTGGAAACACCATATATTTT
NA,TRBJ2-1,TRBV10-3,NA,CAIREGERPSSYNEQFF,TGTGCCATCAGGGAAGGAGAGCGTCCTAGCTCCTACAATGAGCAGTTCTTC
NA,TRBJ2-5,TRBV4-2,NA,CASSFDQRRETQYF,TGTGCCAGCAGCTTCGACCAGCGTCGAGAGACCCAGTACTTC